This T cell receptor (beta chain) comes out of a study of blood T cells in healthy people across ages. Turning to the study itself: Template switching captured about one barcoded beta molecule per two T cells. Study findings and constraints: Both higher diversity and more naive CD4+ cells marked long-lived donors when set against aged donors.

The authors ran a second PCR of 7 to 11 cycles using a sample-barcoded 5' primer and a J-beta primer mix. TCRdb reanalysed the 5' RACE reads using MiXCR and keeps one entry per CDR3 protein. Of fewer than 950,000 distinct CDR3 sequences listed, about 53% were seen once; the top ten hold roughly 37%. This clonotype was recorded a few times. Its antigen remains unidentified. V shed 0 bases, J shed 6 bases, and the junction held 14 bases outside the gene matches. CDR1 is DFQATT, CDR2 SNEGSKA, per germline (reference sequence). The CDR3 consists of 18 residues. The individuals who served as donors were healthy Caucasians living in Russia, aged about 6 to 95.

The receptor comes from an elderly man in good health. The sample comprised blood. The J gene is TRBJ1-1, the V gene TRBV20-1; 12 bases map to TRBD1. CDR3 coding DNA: TGCAGTGCTAGAGATCGGACGGTCGGGACAGGGGGCGTCTCTGAAGCTTTCTTT. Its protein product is CSARDRTVGTGGVSEAFF.